A selection of T cell receptor beta chains follows, all from one sample in a study of cytomegalovirus exposure and HLA in healthy donors. Produced via immunoSEQ multiplex PCR; TCRdb's table is partial and in-frame only. The table has about 140,000 clones, roughly four fifths seen once. Source material: PBMCs. Receptors were obtained from a woman aged 50 to 60 in good health and CMV-seropositive. CDR3s include the opening cysteine and the closing phenylalanine or tryptophan. Fields, in order: CDR3 length, J gene, clone size, D gene, V gene, CDR3 DNA, CDR3 protein. A D gene is named only where the DNA matches it firmly. Clone size is shown for a subset of rows, as once, few, many or a class of expanded clone.

>13|TRBJ2-1|-|-|TRBV7-2
TGTGCCAGCAGCTTCCCCGGAGCGTATGAGCAGTTCTTC
CASSFPGAYEQFF
>14|TRBJ1-1|once|-|TRBV6-1
TGTGCCAGCAGTGGGACGCGGGGACACACTGAAGCTTTCTTT
CASSGTRGHTEAFF
>15|TRBJ2-1|-|-|TRBV5-1
TGCGCCAGCAGCTTGAGTAGCGGATGGAGAAATGAGCAGTTCTTC
CASSLSSGWRNEQFF
>15|TRBJ2-4|few|-|TRBV27
TGTGCCAGCAGTCGCGGGGTTGGGGCCAAAAACATTCAGTACTTC
CASSRGVGAKNIQYF
>14|TRBJ2-2|-|-|TRBV5-1
TGCGCCAGCAGGCCCGGCGGAAACACCGGGGAGCTGTTTTTT
CASRPGGNTGELFF
>14|TRBJ1-1|-|-|TRBV7-8
TGTGCCAGCAGCGACCAGGGATTTCGCGTGGAAGCTTTCTTT
CASSDQGFRVEAFF
>16|TRBJ2-2|-|TRBD1|TRBV6-4
TGTGCCAGCAGTGACTCGTACAGGGGGCGTCCCGGGGAGCTGTTTTTT
CASSDSYRGRPGELFF
>15|TRBJ1-4|-|TRBD1|TRBV7-9
TGTGCCAGCAGCTTGGTGACAGGGGGCAATGAAAAACTGTTTTTT
CASSLVTGGNEKLFF
>18|TRBJ1-3|-|-|TRBV5-1
TGCGCCAGCAGCTTGTCTGGCAGGACAGATCTTTCTGGAAACACCATATATTTT
CASSLSGRTDLSGNTIYF
>19|TRBJ2-3|-|TRBD2|TRBV18
TGTGCCAGCTCACCAATCCCGGGACTAGCGGGGGCTAGCACAGATACGCAGTATTTT
CASSPIPGLAGASTDTQYF
>15|TRBJ2-5|-|-|TRBV11-3
TGTGCCAGCAGCCGCCGGGACAAGAAACAAGAGACCCAGTACTTC
CASSRRDKKQETQYF
>16|TRBJ2-7|-|TRBD2|TRBV13
TGTGCCAGCAGCTTATGGACGGGGGGGAGCTCCTACGAGCAGTACTTC
CASSLWTGGSSYEQYF
>14|TRBJ1-4|-|-|TRBV5-1
TGCGCCAGCAGCTTGCCGGGACGGGAGGAAAAACTGTTTTTT
CASSLPGREEKLFF
>15|TRBJ2-7|-|TRBD1|TRBV9
TGTGCCAGCAGCTTCGGGACAGGCTCCGTCGGGGAGCAGTACTTC
CASSFGTGSVGEQYF
>15|TRBJ1-1|-|-|TRBV5-5
TGTGCCAGCACCCCAACATCGGACAGCCACACTGAAGCTTTCTTT
CASTPTSDSHTEAFF
>15|TRBJ1-4|-|-|TRBV2
TGTGCCAGCAGTCAAAAGGTTCAGGGTGGTGAAAAACTGTTTTTT
CASSQKVQGGEKLFF
>13|TRBJ1-4|-|-|TRBV7-9
TGTGCCAGCAGTGCCGGGTGGTCTGAAAAACTGTTTTTT
CASSAGWSEKLFF
>17|TRBJ1-3|-|TRBD1|TRBV7-9
TGTGCCAGCAGCCCAACACAGGGGGGAGGATCTGGAAACACCATATATTTT
CASSPTQGGGSGNTIYF
>14|TRBJ2-2|-|-|TRBV7-2
TGTGCCAGCAGTCCAGGACATGAACCCGGGGAGCTGTTTTTT
CASSPGHEPGELFF
>12|TRBJ1-5|-|-|TRBV2
TGTGCCAGCAGAGTGGACGGAGGAGCCCAGCATTTT
CASRVDGGAQHF
>15|TRBJ1-1|-|TRBD1|TRBV18
TGTGCCAGCTCACCCGTACAGGGGTGGGGCACTGAAGCTTTCTTT
CASSPVQGWGTEAFF
>12|TRBJ2-1|-|-|TRBV7-3
TGTGCCAGCAGCTACAACCCCTTTGAGCAGTTCTTC
CASSYNPFEQFF
>12|TRBJ1-2|-|TRBD1|TRBV29-1
TGCAGCGGTAAAGGACAGGGGAATGGCTACACCTTC
CSGKGQGNGYTF
>17|TRBJ1-5|-|TRBD1|TRBV28
TGTGCCAGCCCCCCCTCGGGACAGGCGTATAGCAATCAGCCCCAGCATTTT
CASPPSGQAYSNQPQHF
>14|TRBJ2-7|-|TRBD1|TRBV5-8
TGTGCCAGCAGCTTGTCGGGGACAGGGCGCGAGCAGTACTTC
CASSLSGTGREQYF
>15|TRBJ2-2|once|TRBD1|TRBV11-3
TGTGCCAGCAGCTTGCTTACAGGGGTGGCCGGGGAGCTGTTTTTT
CASSLLTGVAGELFF
>14|TRBJ1-2|-|-|TRBV4-2
TGTGCCAGCAGCCAAGAAGGGCAGGGTGATGGCTACACCTTC
CASSQEGQGDGYTF
>14|TRBJ2-3|-|-|TRBV10-3
TGTGCCATCAGTGGAGGGACACGCACAGATACGCAGTATTTT
CAISGGTRTDTQYF
>14|TRBJ1-4|-|-|TRBV30
TGTGCCTGGAGTGTACGCAGGGGCAGTGAAAAACTGTTTTTT
CAWSVRRGSEKLFF
>13|TRBJ2-5|-|-|TRBV19
TGTGCCAGTAGTATAGGTAGCCAAGAGACCCAGTACTTC
CASSIGSQETQYF
>17|TRBJ2-7|-|TRBD1|TRBV2
TGTGCCAGCAGTGAAGACTTTGGCCCGGGACAGATCTACGAGCAGTACTTC
CASSEDFGPGQIYEQYF
>12|TRBJ2-4|-|-|TRBV19
TGTGTCAGTAGCAGGGCGTGGGACATTCAGTACTTC
CVSSRAWDIQYF
>15|TRBJ1-4|few|-|TRBV28
TGTGCCAGCAGTGCACCCAGGGGAGAGGGTGAAAAACTGTTTTTT
CASSAPRGEGEKLFF
>13|TRBJ1-5|-|-|TRBV4-3
TGCGCCAGCAGCCCTATGATGGATCAGCCCCAGCATTTT
CASSPMMDQPQHF
>14|TRBJ2-2|-|-|TRBV5-4
TGTGCCAGCAGCCCACAGTTTAGCACCGGGGAGCTGTTTTTT
CASSPQFSTGELFF
>16|TRBJ1-3|-|-|TRBV25-1
TGTGCCAGCAGTGACCACGGACAACCAACTGGAAACACCATATATTTT
CASSDHGQPTGNTIYF
>13|TRBJ2-7|-|-|TRBV6-6
TGTGCCAGCAGTTCAGGGCACTCCTACGAGCAGTACTTC
CASSSGHSYEQYF
>15|TRBJ2-1|-|-|TRBV5-6
TGTGCCAGCAAGTGGAGCGGATTTTCCTACAATGAGCAGTTCTTC
CASKWSGFSYNEQFF
>15|TRBJ1-2|-|-|TRBV4-2
TGTGCCAGCAGCCAAGAGGGGGGGGGCCACTATGGCTACACCTTC
CASSQEGGGHYGYTF
>14|TRBJ2-3|-|-|TRBV5-1
TGCGCCAGCAGCTTTTTGCGGGCCGCAGATACGCAGTATTTT
CASSFLRAADTQYF
>13|TRBJ2-7|-|TRBD2|TRBV29-1
TGCAGCGCCGGACTAGCGAGCTCCTACGAGCAGTACTTC
CSAGLASSYEQYF
>15|TRBJ1-1|-|TRBD1|TRBV4-2
TGTGCCAGCAGCCAACAATGGACAGGGGGCACTGAAGCTTTCTTT
CASSQQWTGGTEAFF
>15|TRBJ1-5|-|TRBD1|TRBV30
TGTGCCGGAGCATCGACAGGGGAATTCGATCAGCCCCAGCATTTT
CAGASTGEFDQPQHF
>16|TRBJ2-2|-|-|TRBV18
TGTGCCAGCTCCGACCGGAAACAGGGAAACACCGGGGAGCTGTTTTTT
CASSDRKQGNTGELFF
>14|TRBJ1-2|-|-|TRBV6-6
TGTGCCAGCAGGACCTCCCTCTCGAGGACAATTGTCACCTTC
CASRTSLSRTIVTF
>16|TRBJ2-1|-|TRBD2|TRBV7-2
TGTGCCAGCAGCCAATCGGGGGGAAGCTCCTACAATGAGCAGTTCTTC
CASSQSGGSSYNEQFF
>17|TRBJ1-1|few|-|TRBV28
TGTGCCAGCAGTTTACTCCCAACCAAGCCGGGAGACACTGAAGCTTTCTTT
CASSLLPTKPGDTEAFF
>14|TRBJ1-6|-|-|TRBV5-6
TGTGCCAGCAGCACGGGAGGCTATGATTCACCCCTCCACTTT
CASSTGGYDSPLHF
>14|TRBJ1-2|-|-|TRBV4-1
TGCGCCAGCAGCCAGGAGGATTGGACCCCAATCTCCACCTTC
CASSQEDWTPISTF
>14|TRBJ2-6|-|-|TRBV10-1
TGCGCCAGCAGTCCCCGCTCTGGGGCCAACGTCCTGACTTTC
CASSPRSGANVLTF
>14|TRBJ2-7|-|TRBD1|TRBV28
TGTGCCAGCAGTTTAACAGGGGGCTCCTACGAGCAGTACTTC
CASSLTGGSYEQYF
>15|TRBJ2-1|few|-|TRBV6-4
TGTGCCAGCAGTGACTCGAGGGGGGGCAACAATGAGCAGTTCTTC
CASSDSRGGNNEQFF
>12|TRBJ2-2|-|-|TRBV29-1
TGCAGCGTTGTCCGGAGCGCCGGGGAGCTGTTTTTT
CSVVRSAGELFF
>13|TRBJ1-4|few|TRBD1|TRBV30
TGTGCCGGAAGGACAGGGGCTTGGGAAAAACTGTTTTTT
CAGRTGAWEKLFF
>14|TRBJ1-1|few|-|TRBV10-3
TGTGCCATCAGTGAGCAGTTACTGAACACTGAAGCTTTCTTT
CAISEQLLNTEAFF